This TCR beta chain was sequenced for a study of cytomegalovirus exposure and HLA in healthy donors (dated by TCRdb to about 2017). In terms of the full investigation: The roughly 700 repertoires of the first cohort and the approximately 110 validation repertoires were produced on the same platform, according to a later analysis. The study was designed to test whether signatures of past pathogen exposure could be identified by cataloging public T cell receptors. In addition to the first cohort of approximately 670 subjects, a separate validation cohort of approximately 110 different subjects was used. To predict cytomegalovirus infection status, the study combined high-throughput TCR immunosequencing, statistical association of individual TCRs with disease status, and machine learning.

Libraries were prepared through the immunoSEQ multiplex PCR assay. The published analysis was carried out like this. A statistical classification framework was developed to diagnose cytomegalovirus status using the catalog of TCR beta chain sequences. TCRdb carries this immuneACCESS record with in-frame sequences only. Its versions omit some clonotypes, under half of them owing to an unresolved V gene in the studies checked, with the rest unexplained. That table is the source of V, J and clone size, and D and trimming were worked out from the DNA. This sample comprises about 180,000 clones, about 83% of them detected only once. Roughly 1.5% of the sample is taken by the ten largest. Trimming takes 5 bases off V and 0 bases off J; junction bases not matched to a gene: 4. CDR1 LGHNT and CDR2 FRNRAP are derived from the germline V gene. The CDR3 runs 15 residues from the cysteine to the phenylalanine. Of all the DNA, just the CDR3 is kept, 45 bases in frame from base 1.

Separate from the approximately 690-subject first cohort, the validation cohort of roughly 130 subjects was the group to which the donors belonged. The research as a whole found: A later analysis lacked HLA typing for the validation cohort, so it scored co-occurrence in that cohort across all 120 repertoires. The classifier was reported to diagnose cytomegalovirus status with high specificity and sensitivity in both the original and validation cohorts. While some public TCRs were present in many individuals, most TCR sequences turned up only very rarely across donors. Subsequent analysis determined that TCRs grouped into clusters in the first cohort also showed a tendency toward co-occurrence across the 90 to 150 validation repertoires, and 90% to 95% of cluster scores exceeded 0. In vitro tests confirmed that a few of the cytomegalovirus-associated TCR beta chains recognize cytomegalovirus antigens. In the study, about 150 TCR beta chains were listed as associated with cytomegalovirus. The authors suggested that the approach could potentially be generalized to other disease states and immunological phenotypes.

As concerns this clone: This receptor's antigen is unknown. The record has no base qualities; no much larger clone is one base away.

The chain uses TRBV12-5 and TRBJ1-1, with 9 bases aligning to TRBD1. This receptor was identified in a woman in her twenties or thirties in good health and CMV-seronegative. The sequenced sample was PBMCs. In nucleotides, the sequence is TGTGCTAGTGGTCCCGGACAGGGGTTGAACACTGAAGCTTTCTTT. It translates to CASGPGQGLNTEAFF.